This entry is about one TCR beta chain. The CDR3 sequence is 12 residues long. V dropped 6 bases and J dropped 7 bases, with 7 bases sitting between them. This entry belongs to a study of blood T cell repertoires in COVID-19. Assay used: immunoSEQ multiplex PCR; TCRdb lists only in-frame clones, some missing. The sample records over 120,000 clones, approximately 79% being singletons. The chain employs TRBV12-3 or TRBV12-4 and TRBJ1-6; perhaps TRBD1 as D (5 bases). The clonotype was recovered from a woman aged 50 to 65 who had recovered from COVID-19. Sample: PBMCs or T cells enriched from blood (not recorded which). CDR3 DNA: TGTGCCAGCAGACCAGGGAATTCACCCCTCCACTTT. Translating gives CASRPGNSPLHF.